This T cell receptor (beta chain) comes out of a study of blood T cell repertoires in COVID-19. V lost 1 base and J lost 10, with 13 bases in between. Germline lookup yields CDR1 MDHEN and CDR2 SYDVKM. The CDR3 is 13 residues long. Original processing methods: Amplification of reference gene primers provided the estimated nucleated cell counts. Here immunoSEQ multiplex PCR was the method, and the copy in TCRdb shows in-frame clones only, minus some. V and J calls and clone size come straight from that table; D and trimming were deduced from the DNA. This repertoire shows approximately 200,000 clones, roughly nine tenths found once; its top ten account for around 1.9%.

The chain employs TRBV28 and TRBJ1-1; D perhaps matches TRBD1 (5 bases). The sample comprised peripheral blood. This clonotype was obtained from a man aged 70-80 years with active or convalescent COVID-19. The DNA for the CDR3 is TGTGCCAGCAGTTTATATGGGGCAGGAGCAGCTTTCTTT. Amino acid sequence: CASSLYGAGAAFF.